This TCR beta chain was documented in a study of blood T cell repertoires in COVID-19. Recovered participants had two consecutive negative NP/OP PCR tests, healthcare professional clearance, or symptom resolution. V was trimmed by 1 base and J by 4 bases, leaving 10 bases between them. This CDR3 spans 15 amino acids. The germline V gene encodes CDR1 SNHLY and CDR2 FYNNEI. Assay used: immunoSEQ multiplex PCR; TCRdb lists only in-frame clones, some missing. Of over 150,000 clones listed, more than 85% are singletons. The specimen sequenced was PBMCs or T cells enriched from blood (not recorded which). The chain is built from TRBV2 and TRBJ2-2; D is possibly TRBD1 (5 bases). This receptor was obtained from a woman in her fifties or sixties who had recovered from COVID-19. The DNA for the CDR3 is TGTGCCAGCAGTGAAGGGACATACAGCACCGGGGAGCTGTTTTTT. As protein: CASSEGTYSTGELFF.